This T cell receptor (beta chain) was identified during a study of tissue T cells after allogeneic stem cell transplantation. About the study: Steroid-refractory graft-versus-host disease after allogeneic hematopoietic cell transplant qualified adults for prospective research-autopsy enrollment. Whole-study results and caveats: Shared clones across patients were few; motif clustering revealed tissue-specific shared signatures.

Germline lookup yields CDR1 SGHDN and CDR2 FVKESK. The V end was cut by 0 bases, the J end by 0 bases, with 9 bases between. The CDR3 runs to 15 residues. The method was immunoSEQ multiplex PCR; TCRdb's version includes in-frame clones alone and lacks a portion of them. The sample has about 42,000 clones; over 85% are singletons. This clone has just one count. Its specificity is not known. This chain joins TRBV14 and TRBJ2-7; D is undetermined. The TCR was taken from a woman aged 35 to 70 who later had graft-versus-host disease after an allogeneic stem cell transplant. This material consisted of blood, taken before transplantation. In nucleotides, the CDR3 is TGTGCCAGCAGCCAAGAATCCACATACTCCTACGAGCAGTACTTC. Translated, it gives CASSQESTYSYEQYF. Variable domain in full (rest from reference TRBV14 and TRBJ2-7): EAGVTQFPSHSVIEKGQTVTLRCDPISGHDNLYWYRRVMGKEIKFLLHFVKESKQDESGMPNNRFLAERTGGTYSTLKVQPAELEDSGVYFCASSQESTYSYEQYFGPGTRLTVT.